These 3 T cell receptor beta chains were all obtained from the same sample, sequenced in a study of blood T cell repertoires in COVID-19 (dated by TCRdb to the early 2020s). Receptor amplification or capture employed the immunoSEQ multiplex PCR assay. Here the immuneACCESS table is served through TCRdb, limited to in-frame sequences with V and J called. Missing clones are a known gap in these copies; in checked studies unresolved V genes cover under half, and the rest lacks a known reason. The sample table holds tens of thousands of clones, of which about 90% were seen once. In total, the top ten clones hold roughly 45% of the sample. Sequenced input: peripheral blood. The receptors come from a human donor in a cohort sampled during active COVID-19.

The rearrangement joins TRBV9 to TRBJ2-1; no clear D. CDR1 is SGDLS, CDR2 YYNGEE, per germline. The CDR3 is 17 residues long. The V gene lost 0 bases and the J gene lost 7 bases, with 20 bases spanning the gap. The CDR3 region is CASSVAEISTPKNEQFF. The CDR3 region has the DNA TGTGCCAGCAGCGTAGCCGAAATAAGTACCCCTAAGAATGAGCAGTTCTTC. The full variable domain, in which reference TRBV9 and TRBJ2-1 provide the parts outside the CDR3, is DSGVTQTPKHLITATGQRVTLRCSPRSGDLSVYWYQQSLDQGLQFLIQYYNGEERAKGNILERFSAQQFPDLHSELNLSSLELGDSALYFCASSVAEISTPKNEQFFGPGTRLTVL.

This chain uses TRBV7-9 with TRBJ2-1; 9 bases are shared with TRBD2. This CDR3 is built from 15 residues. In germline, CDR1 is SEHNR, CDR2 FQNEAQ (reference sequence). V trimming: 5 bases; J trimming: 8 bases; junction bases outside the gene matches: 10. DNA of the CDR3: TGTGCCAGCAGCCTAAGGGCTAGCGGGAAGGATGAGCAGTTCTTC. Residues: CASSLRASGKDEQFF.

The rearrangement links TRBV5-1 to TRBJ2-3; no clear D. This CDR3 contains 15 residues. Trimming stripped 4 bases from V and 1 base from J, with 13 bases between. Germline-derived CDR1 and CDR2 are SGHRS and YFSETQ. CDR3 sequence reads: CASSPVAAGTDTQYF. The CDR3 DNA reads as TGCGCCAGCAGCCCAGTAGCCGCAGGCACAGATACGCAGTATTTT.